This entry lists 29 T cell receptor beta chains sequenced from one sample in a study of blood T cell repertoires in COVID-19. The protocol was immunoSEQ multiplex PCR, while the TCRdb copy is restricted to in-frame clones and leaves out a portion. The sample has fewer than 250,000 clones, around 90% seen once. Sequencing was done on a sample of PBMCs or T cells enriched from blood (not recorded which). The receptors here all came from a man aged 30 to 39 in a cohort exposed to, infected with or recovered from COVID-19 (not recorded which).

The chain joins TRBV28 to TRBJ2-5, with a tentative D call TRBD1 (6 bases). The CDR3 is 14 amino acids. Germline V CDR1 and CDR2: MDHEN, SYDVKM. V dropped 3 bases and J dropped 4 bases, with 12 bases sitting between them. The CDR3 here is CASSLARGAETQYF. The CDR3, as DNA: TGTGCCAGCAGTTTGGCCAGGGGAGCAGAGACCCAGTACTTC.

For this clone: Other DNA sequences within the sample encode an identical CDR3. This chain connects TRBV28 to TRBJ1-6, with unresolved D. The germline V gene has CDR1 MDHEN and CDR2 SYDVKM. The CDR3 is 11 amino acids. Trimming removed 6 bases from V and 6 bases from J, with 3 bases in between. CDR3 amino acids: CASSINSPLHF. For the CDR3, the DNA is TGTGCCAGCAGCATTAATTCACCCCTCCACTTT.

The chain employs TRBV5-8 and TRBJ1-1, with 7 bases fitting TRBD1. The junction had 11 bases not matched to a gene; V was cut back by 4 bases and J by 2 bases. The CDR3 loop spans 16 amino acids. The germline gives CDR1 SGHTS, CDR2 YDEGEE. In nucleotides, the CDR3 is TGTGCCAGCAGCGACCCGGACAGGACACTCAACACTGAAGCTTTCTTT. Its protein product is CASSDPDRTLNTEAFF.

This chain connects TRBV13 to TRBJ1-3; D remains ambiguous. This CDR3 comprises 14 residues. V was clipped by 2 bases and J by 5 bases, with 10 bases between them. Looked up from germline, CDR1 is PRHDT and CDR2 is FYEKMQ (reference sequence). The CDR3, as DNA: TGTGCCAGCAGCTTAACCGGGTACAGAAACACCATATATTTT. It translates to CASSLTGYRNTIYF.

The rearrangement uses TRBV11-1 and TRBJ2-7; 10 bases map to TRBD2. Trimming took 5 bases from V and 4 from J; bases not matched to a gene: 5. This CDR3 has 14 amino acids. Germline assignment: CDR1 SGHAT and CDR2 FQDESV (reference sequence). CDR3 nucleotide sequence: TGTGCCAGCAGCCCCGGACTAGCGGTATACGAGCAGTACTTC. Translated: CASSPGLAVYEQYF.

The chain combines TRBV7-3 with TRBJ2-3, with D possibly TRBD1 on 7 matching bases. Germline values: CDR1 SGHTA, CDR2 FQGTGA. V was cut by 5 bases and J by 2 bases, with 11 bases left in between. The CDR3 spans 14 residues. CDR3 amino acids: CASSQGDFTDTQYF. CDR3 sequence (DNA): TGTGCCAGCAGCCAGGGGGACTTCACAGATACGCAGTATTTT.

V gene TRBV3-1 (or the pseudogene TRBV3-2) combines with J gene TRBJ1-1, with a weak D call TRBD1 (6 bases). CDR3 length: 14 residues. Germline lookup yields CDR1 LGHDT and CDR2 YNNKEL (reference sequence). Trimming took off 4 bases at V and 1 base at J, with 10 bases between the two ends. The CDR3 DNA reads TGTGCCAGCAGCCCCTCGACAGGGAACACTGAAGCTTTCTTT. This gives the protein CASSPSTGNTEAFF.

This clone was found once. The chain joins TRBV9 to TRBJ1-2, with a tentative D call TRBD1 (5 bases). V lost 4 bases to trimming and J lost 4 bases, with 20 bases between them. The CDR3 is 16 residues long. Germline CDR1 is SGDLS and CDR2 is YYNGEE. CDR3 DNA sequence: TGTGCCAGCAGCCCCCGACCCGGGGGGTTGAGCTATGGCTACACCTTC. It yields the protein CASSPRPGGLSYGYTF.

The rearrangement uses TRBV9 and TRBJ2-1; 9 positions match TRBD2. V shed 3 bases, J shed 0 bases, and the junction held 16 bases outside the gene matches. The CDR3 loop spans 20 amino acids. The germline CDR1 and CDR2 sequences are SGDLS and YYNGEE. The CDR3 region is CASSADSGREGLSSYNEQFF. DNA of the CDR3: TGTGCCAGCAGCGCAGACTCAGGGCGGGAGGGATTGAGCTCCTACAATGAGCAGTTCTTC.

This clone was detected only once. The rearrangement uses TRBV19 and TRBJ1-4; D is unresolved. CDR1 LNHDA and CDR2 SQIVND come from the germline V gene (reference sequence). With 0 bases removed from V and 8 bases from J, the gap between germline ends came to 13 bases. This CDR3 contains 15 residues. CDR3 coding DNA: TGTGCCAGTAGTATAGATTGGCCGGGGAGGGAAAAACTGTTTTTT. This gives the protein CASSIDWPGREKLFF.

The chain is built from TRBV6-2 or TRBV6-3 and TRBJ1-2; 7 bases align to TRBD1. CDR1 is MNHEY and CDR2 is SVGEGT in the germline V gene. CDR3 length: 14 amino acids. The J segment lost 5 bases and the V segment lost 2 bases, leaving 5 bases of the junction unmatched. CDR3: CASSYDRVMYGYTF. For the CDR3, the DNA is TGTGCCAGCAGTTACGACAGGGTGATGTATGGCTACACCTTC.

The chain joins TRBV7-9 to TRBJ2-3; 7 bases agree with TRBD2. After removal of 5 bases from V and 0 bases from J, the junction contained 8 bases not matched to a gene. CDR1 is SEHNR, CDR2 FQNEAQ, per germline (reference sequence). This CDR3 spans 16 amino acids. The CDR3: CASSRLGGRSTDTQYF. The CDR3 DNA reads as TGTGCCAGCAGCCGACTGGGGGGGAGGAGCACAGATACGCAGTATTTT.

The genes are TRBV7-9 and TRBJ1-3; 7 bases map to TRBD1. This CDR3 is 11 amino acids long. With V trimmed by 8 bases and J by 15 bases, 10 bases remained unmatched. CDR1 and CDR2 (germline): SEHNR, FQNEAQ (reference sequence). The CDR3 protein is CASGPGQMTYF. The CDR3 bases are TGTGCCAGCGGGCCGGGACAGATGACATATTTT. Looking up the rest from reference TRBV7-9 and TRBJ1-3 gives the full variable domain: DTGVSQNPRHKITKRGQNVTFRCDPISEHNRLYWYRQTLGQGPEFLTYFQNEAQLEKSRLLSDRFSAERPKGSFSTLEIQRTEQGDSAMYLCASGPGQMTYFGEGSWLTVV.

The CDR3 spells CASSEMGWTGELFF. CDR3 DNA: TGTGCCAGCAGTGAGATGGGCTGGACCGGGGAGCTGTTTTTT. The chain carries TRBV6-1 and TRBJ2-2, with no clear D. CDR1 is MNHNS, CDR2 SASEGT, per germline. Trimming stripped 3 bases from V and 5 bases from J, with 10 bases between. The CDR3 totals 14 residues.

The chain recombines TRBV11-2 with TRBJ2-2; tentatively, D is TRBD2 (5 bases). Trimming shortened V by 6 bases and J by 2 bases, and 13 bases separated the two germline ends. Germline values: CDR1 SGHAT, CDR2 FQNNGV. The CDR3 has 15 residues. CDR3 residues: CASSPLRANTGELFF. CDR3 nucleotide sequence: TGTGCCAGCAGTCCCTTGAGGGCAAACACCGGGGAGCTGTTTTTT.

CDR3: CASSPRAGRGNYEQYF. In nucleotides, the CDR3 is TGTGCCAGCAGCCCCCGGGCGGGGCGGGGCAACTACGAGCAGTACTTC. The chain uses TRBV5-4 and TRBJ2-7; maybe TRBD2 (6 bases). The length of the CDR3 is 16 residues. Per germline, CDR1 SGHNT and CDR2 YYREEE (reference sequence). V shed 4 bases and J shed 3 bases, with 20 bases lying between them.

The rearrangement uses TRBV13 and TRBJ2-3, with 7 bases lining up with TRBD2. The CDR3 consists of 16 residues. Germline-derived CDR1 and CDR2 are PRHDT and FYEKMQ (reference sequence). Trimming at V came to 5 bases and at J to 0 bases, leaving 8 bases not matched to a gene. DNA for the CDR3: TGTGCCAGCAGCCCATGGGGGGGAACTAGCACAGATACGCAGTATTTT. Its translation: CASSPWGGTSTDTQYF.

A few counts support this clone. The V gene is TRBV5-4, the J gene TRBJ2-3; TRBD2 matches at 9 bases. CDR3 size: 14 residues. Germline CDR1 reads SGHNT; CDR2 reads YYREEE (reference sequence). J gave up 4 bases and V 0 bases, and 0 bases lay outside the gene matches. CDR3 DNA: TGTGCCAGCAGCTTGGGACTAGCGGCAGATACGCAGTATTTT. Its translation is CASSLGLAADTQYF.

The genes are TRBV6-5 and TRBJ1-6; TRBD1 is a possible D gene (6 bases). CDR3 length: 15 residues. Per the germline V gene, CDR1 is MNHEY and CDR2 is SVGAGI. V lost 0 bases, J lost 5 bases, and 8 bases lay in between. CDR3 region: CASSYSDRNNSPLHF. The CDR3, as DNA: TGTGCCAGCAGTTACTCGGACAGAAATAATTCACCCCTCCACTTT.

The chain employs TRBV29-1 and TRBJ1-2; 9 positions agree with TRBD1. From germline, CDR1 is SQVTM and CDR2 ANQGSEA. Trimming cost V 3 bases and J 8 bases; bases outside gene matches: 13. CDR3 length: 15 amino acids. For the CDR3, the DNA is TGCAGCGTTGATGTGGACAGGGGATTAGTTTGGGGCTACACCTTC. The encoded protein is CSVDVDRGLVWGYTF.

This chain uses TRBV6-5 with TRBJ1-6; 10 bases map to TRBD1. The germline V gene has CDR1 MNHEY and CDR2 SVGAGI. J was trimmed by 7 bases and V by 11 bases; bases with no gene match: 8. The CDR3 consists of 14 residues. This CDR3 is CAASGGQGNSPLHF. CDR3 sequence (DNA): TGTGCCGCGAGTGGGGGACAGGGGAATTCACCCCTCCACTTT.

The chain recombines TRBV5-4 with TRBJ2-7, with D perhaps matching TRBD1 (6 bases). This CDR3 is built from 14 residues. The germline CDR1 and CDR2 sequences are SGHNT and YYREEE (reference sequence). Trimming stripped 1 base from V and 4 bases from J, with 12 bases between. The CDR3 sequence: CASSLNQGRYEQYF. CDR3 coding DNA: TGTGCCAGCAGCTTGAACCAGGGGAGATACGAGCAGTACTTC.

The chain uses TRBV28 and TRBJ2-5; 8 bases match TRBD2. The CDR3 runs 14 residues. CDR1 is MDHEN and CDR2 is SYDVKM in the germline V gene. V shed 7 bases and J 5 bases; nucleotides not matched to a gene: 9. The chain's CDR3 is CASISGSRGETQYF. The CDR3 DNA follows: TGTGCCAGCATCAGCGGGAGCCGTGGGGAGACCCAGTACTTC.

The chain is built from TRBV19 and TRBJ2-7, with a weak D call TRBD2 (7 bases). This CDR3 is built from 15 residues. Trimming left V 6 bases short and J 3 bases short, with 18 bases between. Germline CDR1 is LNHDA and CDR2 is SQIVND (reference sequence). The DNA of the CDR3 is TGTGCCAGTAGCCCAGGGAGGGGGAGAAGCTACGAGCAGTACTTC. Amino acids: CASSPGRGRSYEQYF.

The CDR3 sequence: CASSLRDTTYNEQFF. CDR3 DNA: TGCGCCAGCAGCCTCCGGGACACCACCTACAATGAGCAGTTCTTC. The rearrangement uses TRBV4-1 and TRBJ2-1; a weak D match, TRBD1 (6 bases). Germline V gene lookup returns CDR1 MGHRA and CDR2 YSYEKL. The CDR3 consists of 15 residues. V lost 4 bases and J 2 bases, leaving 12 bases between the germline ends.

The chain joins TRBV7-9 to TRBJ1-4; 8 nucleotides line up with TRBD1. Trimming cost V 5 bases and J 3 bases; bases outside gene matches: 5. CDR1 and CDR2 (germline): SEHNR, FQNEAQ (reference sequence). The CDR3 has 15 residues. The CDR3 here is CASSTGQGANEKLFF. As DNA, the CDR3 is TGTGCCAGCAGCACCGGACAGGGCGCTAATGAAAAACTGTTTTTT.

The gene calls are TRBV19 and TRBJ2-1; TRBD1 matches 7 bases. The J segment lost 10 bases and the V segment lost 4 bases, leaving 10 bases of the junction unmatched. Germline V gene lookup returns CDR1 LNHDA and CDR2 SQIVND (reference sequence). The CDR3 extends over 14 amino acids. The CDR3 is CASSTPTGFAEQFF. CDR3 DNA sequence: TGTGCCAGTAGTACTCCGACAGGGTTCGCGGAGCAGTTCTTC.

This chain's CDR3 is CASRRQGPSGNTIYF. The CDR3 coding sequence is TGTGCCAGCAGACGACAGGGCCCGTCTGGAAACACCATATATTTT. The chain uses TRBV6-5 and TRBJ1-3, with TRBD1 matching 7 bases. Trimming removed 6 bases from V and 1 base from J; junction bases left unmatched: 6. Germline CDR1 reads MNHEY; CDR2 reads SVGAGI. The CDR3 runs 15 residues.

CDR3 loop: CASSQDRDIKTQYF. The CDR3 DNA reads TGTGCCAGCAGCCAAGACAGAGACATAAAGACCCAGTACTTC. This chain uses TRBV4-2 with TRBJ2-5; D gene ambiguous. V was cut by 0 bases and J by 6 bases, with 11 bases left in between. The CDR3 sequence is 14 residues long. In germline, CDR1 is LGHNA, CDR2 YNFKEQ.